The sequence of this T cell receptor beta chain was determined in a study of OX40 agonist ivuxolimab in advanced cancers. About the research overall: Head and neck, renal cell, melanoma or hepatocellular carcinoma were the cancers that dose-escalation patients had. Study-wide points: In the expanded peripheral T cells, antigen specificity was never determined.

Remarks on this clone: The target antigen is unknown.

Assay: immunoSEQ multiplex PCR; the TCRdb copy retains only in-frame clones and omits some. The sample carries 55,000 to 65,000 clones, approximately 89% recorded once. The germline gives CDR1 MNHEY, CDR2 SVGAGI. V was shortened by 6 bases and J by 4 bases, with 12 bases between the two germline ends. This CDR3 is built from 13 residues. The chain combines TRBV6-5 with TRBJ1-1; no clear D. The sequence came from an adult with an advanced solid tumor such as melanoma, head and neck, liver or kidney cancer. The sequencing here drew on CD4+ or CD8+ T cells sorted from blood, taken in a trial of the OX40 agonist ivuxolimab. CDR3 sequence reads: CASSYGSFTEAFF. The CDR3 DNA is TGTGCCAGCAGCTACGGGTCCTTCACTGAAGCTTTCTTT.